This T cell receptor beta chain was sequenced in a study of T cells in Graves' hyperthyroidism and ophthalmopathy. Researchers took RNA transcripts and amplified the TCR beta CDR3 regions from them. The HTBI set primed first-round TCR CDR3 RT-PCR. TCRdb independently ran MiXCR on the multiplex PCR reads; one entry per CDR3 protein. This sample has 600,000 to 800,000 distinct CDR3 sequences, with 35% found just once. Findings of the study overall: Most expanded thyroid clonotypes above 0.001 also appeared in blood.

Trimming cost V 3 bases and J 8 bases, with 19 bases left between them. There are 15 residues in the CDR3. The V gene's germline CDR1 is LNHDA and CDR2 SQIVND (reference sequence). The table lists this clonotype with many counts. The target antigen is unknown. V is TRBV19 and J is TRBJ1-2; no clear D. The sample taken for sequencing was blood. The TCR originated in a woman in her thirties or forties with Graves' hyperthyroidism. This CDR3 is CASSMVFGTLGGYTF. CDR3 DNA sequence: TGTGCCAGTAGTATGGTTTTCGGAACCCTTGGCGGCTACACCTTC.